This TCR beta chain was sequenced during a study of immune cell composition in non-small cell lung cancer. Whole-study findings and limits: Roughly 80% of squamous and approximately 30% of adenocarcinoma cases had tumour-associated clones >0.5%.

V was clipped by 5 bases and J by 2 bases; unmatched bases: 11. Germline CDR1 MNHEY, CDR2 SMNVEV (reference sequence). This CDR3 is 16 amino acids long. With respect to this clone: Its antigen remains unknown.

Normal lung was sampled as far from the tumour as possible, at least 3 cm. Frozen unsorted single-cell suspensions supplied the genomic DNA. Clones were read by immunoSEQ multiplex PCR, and TCRdb kept only the in-frame ones, dropping some. The sample yields 15,000 or so clones, around 80% seen once. These sequences were also reported in another study, on CD4 T cells in lung cancer. That work contributes: Patients' blood was tested for T-cell responses to mutation-encoded neoepitopes.

The chain recombines TRBV27 with TRBJ1-2; TRBD1 matches 7 bases. Sequencing input: non-adjacent lung tissue. This TCR came from a human donor with non-small cell lung cancer. CDR3 in DNA: TGTGCCAGCAGTCTAGCCTGGGACAGAGTGAACTATGGCTACACCTTC. It codes for CASSLAWDRVNYGYTF.